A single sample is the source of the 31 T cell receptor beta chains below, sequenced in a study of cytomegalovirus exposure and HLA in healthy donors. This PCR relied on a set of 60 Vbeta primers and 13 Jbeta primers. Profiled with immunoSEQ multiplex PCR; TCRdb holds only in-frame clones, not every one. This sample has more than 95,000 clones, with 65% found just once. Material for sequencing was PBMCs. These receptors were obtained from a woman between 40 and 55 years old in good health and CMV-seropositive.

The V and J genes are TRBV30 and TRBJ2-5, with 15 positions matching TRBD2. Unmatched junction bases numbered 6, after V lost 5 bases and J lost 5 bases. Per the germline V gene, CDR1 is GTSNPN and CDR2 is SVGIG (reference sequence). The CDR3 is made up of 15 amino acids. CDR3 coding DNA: TGTGCCTGGGGCACCGGACTAGCGGGAGGGGAGACCCAGTACTTC. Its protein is CAWGTGLAGGETQYF.

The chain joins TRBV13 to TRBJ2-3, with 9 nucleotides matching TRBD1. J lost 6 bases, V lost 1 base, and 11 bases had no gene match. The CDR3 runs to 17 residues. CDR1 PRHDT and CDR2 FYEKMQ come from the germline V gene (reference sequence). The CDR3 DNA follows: TGTGCCAGCAGCTTAGTTAATGTGACAGGGGGATTTGATACGCAGTATTTT. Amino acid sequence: CASSLVNVTGGFDTQYF. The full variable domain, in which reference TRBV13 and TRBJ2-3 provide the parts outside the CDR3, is AAGVIQSPRHLIKEKRETATLKCYPIPRHDTVYWYQQGPGQDPQFLISFYEKMQSDKGSIPDRFSAQQFSDYHSELNMSSLELGDSALYFCASSLVNVTGGFDTQYFGPGTRLTVL.

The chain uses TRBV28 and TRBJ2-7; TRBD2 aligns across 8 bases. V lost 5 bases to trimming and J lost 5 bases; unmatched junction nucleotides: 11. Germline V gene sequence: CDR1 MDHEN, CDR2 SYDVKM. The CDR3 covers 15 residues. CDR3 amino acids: CASSIKREPRDEQYF. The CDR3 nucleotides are TGTGCCAGCAGTATAAAGCGGGAGCCCCGGGACGAGCAGTACTTC.

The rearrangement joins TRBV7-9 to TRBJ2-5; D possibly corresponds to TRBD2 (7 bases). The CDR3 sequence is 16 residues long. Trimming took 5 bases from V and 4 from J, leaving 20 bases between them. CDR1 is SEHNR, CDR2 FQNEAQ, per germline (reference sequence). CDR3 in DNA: TGTGCCAGCAGCGGCGGGGGCGGGAGTAATAGAGAGACCCAGTACTTC. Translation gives CASSGGGGSNRETQYF.

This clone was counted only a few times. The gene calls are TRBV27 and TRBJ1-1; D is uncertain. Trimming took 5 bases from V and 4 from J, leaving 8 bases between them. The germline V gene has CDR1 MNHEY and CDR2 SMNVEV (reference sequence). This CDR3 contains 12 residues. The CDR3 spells CASSPTGTEAFF. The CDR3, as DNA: TGTGCCAGCAGTCCCACGGGCACTGAAGCTTTCTTT.

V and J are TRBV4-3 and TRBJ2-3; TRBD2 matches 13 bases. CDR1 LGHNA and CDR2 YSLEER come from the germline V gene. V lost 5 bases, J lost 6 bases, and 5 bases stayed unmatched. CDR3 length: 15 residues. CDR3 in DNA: TGCGCCAGCAGCTTAGGACTAGCGGGAGCCGATACGCAGTATTTT. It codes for CASSLGLAGADTQYF.

CDR3 coding DNA: TGTGCCAGCAGTTCAGGATACAATGAGCAGTTCTTC. It translates to CASSSGYNEQFF. The rearrangement links TRBV9 to TRBJ2-1; no firm D call. CDR1 is SGDLS and CDR2 is YYNGEE in the germline V gene. The V end lost 5 bases, the J end lost 4 bases, and 7 bases lay between the germline ends. The CDR3 covers 12 residues.

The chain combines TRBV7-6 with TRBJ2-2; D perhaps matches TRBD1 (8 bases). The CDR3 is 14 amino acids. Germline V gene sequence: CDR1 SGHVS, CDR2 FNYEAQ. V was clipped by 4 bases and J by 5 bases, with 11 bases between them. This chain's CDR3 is CASSSQGGTGELFF. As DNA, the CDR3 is TGTGCCAGCAGCTCACAGGGGGGGACCGGGGAGCTGTTTTTT.

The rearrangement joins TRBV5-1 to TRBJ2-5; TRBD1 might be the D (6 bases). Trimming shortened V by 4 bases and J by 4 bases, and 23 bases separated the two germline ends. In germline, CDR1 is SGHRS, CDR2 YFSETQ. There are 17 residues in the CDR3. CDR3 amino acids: CASSQSRLQGFLETQYF. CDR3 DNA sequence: TGCGCCAGCAGCCAATCCCGACTCCAGGGGTTTTTAGAGACCCAGTACTTC.

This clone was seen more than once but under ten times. The DNA of the CDR3 is TGTGCCAGCAGCTTAGGGAGCGGTCGGGTCGGCAATGAGCAGTTCTTC. This encodes CASSLGSGRVGNEQFF. The rearrangement links TRBV7-3 to TRBJ2-1; tentatively, D is TRBD2 (5 bases). The CDR3 contains 16 residues. Deletions cut 2 bases from V and 6 bases from J, with 17 bases between. Germline assignment: CDR1 SGHTA and CDR2 FQGTGA.

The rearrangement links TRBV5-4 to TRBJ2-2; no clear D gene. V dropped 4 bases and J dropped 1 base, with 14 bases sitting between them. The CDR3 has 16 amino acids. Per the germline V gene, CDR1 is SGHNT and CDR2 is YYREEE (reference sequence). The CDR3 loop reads CASSPVGGRNTGELFF. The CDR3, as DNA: TGTGCCAGCAGCCCGGTGGGTGGGCGGAACACCGGGGAGCTGTTTTTT. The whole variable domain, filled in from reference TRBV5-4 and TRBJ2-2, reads ETGVTQSPTHLIKTRGQQVTLRCSSQSGHNTVSWYQQALGQGPQFIFQYYREEENGRGNFPPRFSGLQFPNYSSELNVNALELDDSALYLCASSPVGGRNTGELFFGEGSRLTVL.

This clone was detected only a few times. The CDR3 is CASSARAGANVLTF. In DNA form, the CDR3 reads TGTGCCAGCAGTGCTCGGGCTGGGGCCAACGTCCTGACTTTC. V gene TRBV2 combines with J gene TRBJ2-6; D is uncertain. The germline V and J ends were trimmed by 4 bases and 2 bases, with 6 bases remaining between them. The CDR3 length is 14 residues. CDR1 is SNHLY, CDR2 FYNNEI, per germline.

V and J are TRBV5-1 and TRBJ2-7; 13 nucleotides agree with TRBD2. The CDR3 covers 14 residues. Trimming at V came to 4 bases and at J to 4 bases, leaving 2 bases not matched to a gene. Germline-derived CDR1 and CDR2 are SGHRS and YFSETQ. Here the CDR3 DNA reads TGCGCCAGCAGCAGGACTAGCGGGAGTTACGAGCAGTACTTC. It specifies CASSRTSGSYEQYF.

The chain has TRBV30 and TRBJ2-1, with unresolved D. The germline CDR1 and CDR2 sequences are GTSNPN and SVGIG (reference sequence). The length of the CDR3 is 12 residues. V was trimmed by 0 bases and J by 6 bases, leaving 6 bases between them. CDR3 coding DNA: TGTGCCTGGAGTGTAGCAAGCAATGAGCAGTTCTTC. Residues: CAWSVASNEQFF.

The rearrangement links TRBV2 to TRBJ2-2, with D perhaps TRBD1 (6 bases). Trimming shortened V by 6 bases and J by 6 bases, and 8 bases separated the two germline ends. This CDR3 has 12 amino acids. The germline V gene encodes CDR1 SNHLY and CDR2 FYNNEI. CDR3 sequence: CASRGGAGELFF. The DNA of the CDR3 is TGTGCCAGCAGAGGGGGAGCCGGGGAGCTGTTTTTT.

The CDR3 loop reads CASSYKGGGPYEQFF. CDR3 nucleotides: TGTGCCAGCAGTTACAAGGGGGGAGGGCCTTATGAGCAGTTCTTC. This chain uses TRBV6-5 with TRBJ2-1; possible D gene TRBD2, 7 bases. Germline assignment: CDR1 MNHEY and CDR2 SVGAGI. The CDR3 has 15 amino acids. V lost 2 bases and J lost 8, with 16 bases in between.

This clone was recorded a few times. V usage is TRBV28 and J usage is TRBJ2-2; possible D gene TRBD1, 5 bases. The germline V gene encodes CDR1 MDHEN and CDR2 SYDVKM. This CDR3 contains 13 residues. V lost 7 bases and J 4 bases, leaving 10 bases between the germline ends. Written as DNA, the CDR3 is TGTGCCAGCAACCAGGGTAGCACCGGGGAGCTGTTTTTT. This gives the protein CASNQGSTGELFF.

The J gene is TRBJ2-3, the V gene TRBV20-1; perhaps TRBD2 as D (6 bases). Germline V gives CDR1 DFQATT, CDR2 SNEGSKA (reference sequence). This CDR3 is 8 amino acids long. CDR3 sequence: CRGGTQYF. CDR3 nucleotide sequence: TGCAGGGGGGGAACACAGTATTTT.

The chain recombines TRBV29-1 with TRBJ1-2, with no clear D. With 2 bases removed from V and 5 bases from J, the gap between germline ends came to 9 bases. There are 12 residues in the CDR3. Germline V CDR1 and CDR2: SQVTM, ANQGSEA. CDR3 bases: TGCAGCGTTGAACAGGATTCATATGGCTACACCTTC. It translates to CSVEQDSYGYTF.

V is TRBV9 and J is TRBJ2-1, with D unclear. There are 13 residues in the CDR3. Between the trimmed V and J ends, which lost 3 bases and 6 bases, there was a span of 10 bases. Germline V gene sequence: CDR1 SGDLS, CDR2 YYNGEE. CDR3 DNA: TGTGCCAGCAGCGCTAGAAGTGCCAATGAGCAGTTCTTC. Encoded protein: CASSARSANEQFF.

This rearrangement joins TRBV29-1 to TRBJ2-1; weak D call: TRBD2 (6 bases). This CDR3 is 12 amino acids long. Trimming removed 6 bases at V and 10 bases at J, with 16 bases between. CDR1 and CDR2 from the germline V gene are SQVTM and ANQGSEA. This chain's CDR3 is CSVLPSAGEQFF. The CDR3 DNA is TGCAGCGTCCTCCCTAGCGCGGGGGAGCAGTTCTTC.

CDR3 DNA sequence: TGCGCCAGCAGCTTGGGGGCAGGGGCTGGCCATGAGCAGTTCTTC. This gives the protein CASSLGAGAGHEQFF. The chain employs TRBV5-1 and TRBJ2-1, with a weak D call TRBD1 (6 bases). This CDR3 spans 15 amino acids. From germline, CDR1 is SGHRS and CDR2 YFSETQ. V lost 0 bases, J lost 8 bases, and 15 bases lay in between.

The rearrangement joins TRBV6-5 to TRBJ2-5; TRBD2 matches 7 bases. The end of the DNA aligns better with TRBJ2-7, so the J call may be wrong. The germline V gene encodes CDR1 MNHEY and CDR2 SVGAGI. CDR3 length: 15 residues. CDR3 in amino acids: CASSQSGDGSYEQYF. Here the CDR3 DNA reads TGTGCCAGCAGCCAAAGCGGGGATGGGTCCTACGAGCAGTACTTC.

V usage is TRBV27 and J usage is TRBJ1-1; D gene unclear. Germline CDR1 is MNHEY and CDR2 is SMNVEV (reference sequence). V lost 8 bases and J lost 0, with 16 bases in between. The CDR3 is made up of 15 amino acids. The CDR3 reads CASAAGGYMNTEAFF. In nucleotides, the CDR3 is TGTGCCAGCGCCGCCGGAGGATACATGAACACTGAAGCTTTCTTT.

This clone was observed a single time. CDR3 residues: CASSLSGGSNQPQHF. CDR3 sequence (DNA): TGTGCCAGCAGTTTATCGGGGGGTAGCAATCAGCCCCAGCATTTT. The genes are TRBV27 and TRBJ1-5; tentatively, D is TRBD1 (5 bases). The V and J ends lost 0 bases and 0 bases respectively, with 6 bases between them. Germline CDR1 is MNHEY and CDR2 is SMNVEV (reference sequence). The CDR3 totals 15 residues.

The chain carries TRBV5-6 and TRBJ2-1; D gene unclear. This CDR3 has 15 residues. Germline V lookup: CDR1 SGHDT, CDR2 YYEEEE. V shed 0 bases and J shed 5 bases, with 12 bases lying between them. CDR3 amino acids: CASSLDPLVNNEQFF. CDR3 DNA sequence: TGTGCCAGCAGCTTGGATCCGCTAGTGAACAATGAGCAGTTCTTC.

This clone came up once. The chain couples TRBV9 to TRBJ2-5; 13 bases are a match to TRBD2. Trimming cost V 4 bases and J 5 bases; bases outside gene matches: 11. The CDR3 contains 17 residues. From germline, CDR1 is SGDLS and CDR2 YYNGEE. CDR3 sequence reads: CASSPGLAGPRGETQYF. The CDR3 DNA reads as TGTGCCAGCAGCCCGGGACTAGCGGGGCCCAGAGGGGAGACCCAGTACTTC.

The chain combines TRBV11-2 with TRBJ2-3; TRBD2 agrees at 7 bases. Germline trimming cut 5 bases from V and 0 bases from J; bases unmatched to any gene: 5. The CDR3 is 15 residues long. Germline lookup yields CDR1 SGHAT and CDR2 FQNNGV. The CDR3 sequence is CASSPISGSTDTQYF. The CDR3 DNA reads TGTGCCAGCAGCCCCATTAGCGGGAGCACAGATACGCAGTATTTT. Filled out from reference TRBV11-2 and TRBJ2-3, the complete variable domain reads EAGVAQSPRYKIIEKRQSVAFWCNPISGHATLYWYQQILGQGPKLLIQFQNNGVVDDSQLPKDRFSAERLKGVDSTLKIQPAKLEDSAVYLCASSPISGSTDTQYFGPGTRLTVL.

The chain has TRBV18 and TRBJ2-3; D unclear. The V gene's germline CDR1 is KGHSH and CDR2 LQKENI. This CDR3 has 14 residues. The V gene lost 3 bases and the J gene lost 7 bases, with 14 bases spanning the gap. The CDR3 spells CASSPSVHRNTQYF. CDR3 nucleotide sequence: TGTGCCAGCTCACCGAGCGTCCACCGGAATACGCAGTATTTT.

Here the CDR3 reads CASPRQGASYEQYF. The CDR3 nucleotides are TGTGCCAGCCCGCGACAGGGGGCTTCCTACGAGCAGTACTTC. The genes are TRBV5-8 and TRBJ2-7; TRBD1 agrees at 10 bases. Germline loops: CDR1 SGHTS, CDR2 YDEGEE. V dropped 7 bases and J dropped 1; count of bases not matched to a gene: 5. The CDR3 has 14 amino acids. Looking up the rest from reference TRBV5-8 and TRBJ2-7 gives the full variable domain: EAGVTQSPTHLIKTRGQQATLRCSPISGHTSVYWYQQALGLGLQFLLWYDEGEERNRGNFPPRFSGRQFPNYSSELNVNALELEDSALYLCASPRQGASYEQYFGPGTRLTVT.

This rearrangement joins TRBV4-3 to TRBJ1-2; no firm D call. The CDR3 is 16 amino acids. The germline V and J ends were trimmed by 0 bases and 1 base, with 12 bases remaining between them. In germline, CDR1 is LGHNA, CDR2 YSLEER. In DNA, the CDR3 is TGCGCCAGCAGCCAAGATCGCCGAGGGATTAACTATGGCTACACCTTC. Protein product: CASSQDRRGINYGYTF.